This T cell receptor (beta chain) derives from a study of vaccination and CD4 T cells after COVID-19. Study information: Sampling post-COVID took place a median around 91 days after diagnosis (range 35 to 161). Post-vaccine sampling followed dose two by a median roughly 70 days (range 14 to 241). Study outcomes and limitations: There were relatively few convalescent patients studied, and there were no early post-infection timepoints.

Cultured CD4+ T cells had their DNA profiled by the Oncomine TCR Beta short-read assay. A single record per CDR3 protein comes from TCRdb applying MiXCR to the PCR reads. The sample records 16,000 or so distinct CDR3 sequences, around 74% being singletons. Treatment reported: roughly 10-day PBMC culture with coronavirus spike peptide pools or control peptides (ViraFEST assay). After expanding antigen-specific T cells with peptide pools, ViraFEST sequenced their TCRs. As for this clonotype: Its antigen remains unidentified.

This CDR3 region has 15 residues. CDR1 is SGHTA, CDR2 FQGNSA, per germline. V was cut by 2 bases and J by 2 bases, with 10 bases left in between. The chain is built from TRBV7-2 and TRBJ1-5, with a tentative D call TRBD1 (5 bases). The specimen comprised CD4+ T cells from blood, cultured in vitro, sampled after SARS-CoV-2 vaccination. The TCR was taken from a human donor who received a COVID-19 vaccine. CDR3 nucleotide sequence: TGTGCCAGCAGCTTATGGGGGTCTGGCAATCAGCCCCAGCATTTT. Translated: CASSLWGSGNQPQHF.